This T cell receptor beta chain was found in a study of PD-L1 blockade in urothelial cancer. Overall study context: After treatment start, blood was analyzed at 3 weeks (second dose) and at 6 weeks. Median T cell yield per blood sample was 110,000 to 150,000 cells.

The V gene's germline CDR1 is SGHNT and CDR2 YENEEA. The CDR3 extends over 11 amino acids. Trimming removed 4 bases from V and 7 bases from J, with 5 bases in between. The time point is: peripheral blood 6 weeks after treatment start. Locally advanced or metastatic urothelial carcinoma was present in patients. Each individual provided 1 to 8 samples (taken pretreatment and on-treatment). This table comes from immunoSEQ multiplex PCR, and its TCRdb copy is limited to in-frame clones, with some not included. The sample carries more than 45,000 clones, 86% recorded once. The clonotype comes from a man aged 60 to 69 with urothelial cancer. This chain joins TRBV11-3 and TRBJ2-1; D is unclear. The sample was PBMCs, taken around atezolizumab (anti-PD-L1) treatment. The CDR3 DNA reads TGTGCCAGCAGCTCTAGGAATGAGCAGTTCTTC. Translating it yields CASSSRNEQFF.